This TCR beta chain originates from a study of cytomegalovirus exposure and HLA in healthy donors. Both 60 Vbeta primers and 13 Jbeta primers went into the PCR. Some clones are missing from TCRdb's copy, which holds only in-frame ones; the method was immunoSEQ multiplex PCR. The sample includes fewer than 200,000 clones, about 77% of them seen just once. Germline-derived CDR1 and CDR2 are SGHVS and FNYEAQ. The CDR3 extends over 15 amino acids. J lost 1 base, V lost 1 base, and 4 bases had no gene match. This chain uses TRBV7-6 with TRBJ2-7, with 7 bases matching TRBD1. This clonotype was sampled from a woman between 50 and 59 years old in good health and CMV-seronegative. Source material: PBMCs. The CDR3 DNA is TGTGCCAGCAGCTTAGAGACAGGGATGTCCTACGAGCAGTACTTC. As protein: CASSLETGMSYEQYF.